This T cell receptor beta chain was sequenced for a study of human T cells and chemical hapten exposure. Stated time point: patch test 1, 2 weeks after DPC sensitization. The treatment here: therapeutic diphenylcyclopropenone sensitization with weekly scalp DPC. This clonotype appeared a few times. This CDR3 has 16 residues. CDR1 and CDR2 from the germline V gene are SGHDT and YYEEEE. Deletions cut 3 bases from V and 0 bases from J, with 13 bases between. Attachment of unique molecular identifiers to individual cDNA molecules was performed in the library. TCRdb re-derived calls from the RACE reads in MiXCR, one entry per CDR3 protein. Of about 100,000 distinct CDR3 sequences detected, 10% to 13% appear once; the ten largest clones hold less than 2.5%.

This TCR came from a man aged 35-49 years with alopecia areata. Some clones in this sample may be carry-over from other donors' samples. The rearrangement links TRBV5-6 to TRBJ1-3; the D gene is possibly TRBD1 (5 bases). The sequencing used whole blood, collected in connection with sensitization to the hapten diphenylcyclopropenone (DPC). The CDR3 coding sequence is TGTGCCAGCAGCTCCCCGGGACTGAACTCTGGAAACACCATATATTTT. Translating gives CASSSPGLNSGNTIYF.